This T cell receptor (beta chain) is drawn from a study of shared clonotypes between healthy human individuals. Some clones are missing from TCRdb's copy, which holds only in-frame ones; the method was immunoSEQ multiplex PCR. The profile covers about a million clones, with 70% to 80% appearing a single time and 0.89% taken by the ten largest. The CDR3 is 13 residues long. From germline, CDR1 is MNHNS and CDR2 SASEGT. The germline V and J ends were trimmed by 6 bases and 4 bases, with 10 bases remaining between them. The sequenced material came from memory CD4+ T cells from PBMCs. As to subset: CD45RA-negative fraction. The clonotype comes from a man aged 18 to 30 in good health. Some clones in this sample may be carry-over from other donors' samples. The chain combines TRBV6-1 with TRBJ1-3; maybe TRBD1 (5 bases). CDR3 DNA sequence: TGTGCCAGCAGGGCAGGGTGGGGAAACACCATATATTTT. This codes for CASRAGWGNTIYF.